The next 19 T cell receptor beta chains were all read from a single sample in a study of cytomegalovirus exposure and HLA in healthy donors. The PCR was carried out with 60 Vbeta primers and 13 Jbeta primers. Some clones are missing from TCRdb's copy, which holds only in-frame ones; the method was immunoSEQ multiplex PCR. Of some 150,000 clones listed, 64% are singletons. Sequenced sample: PBMCs. The origin of the receptors is a woman aged 40 to 49 in good health and CMV-seronegative.

The chain joins TRBV7-2 to TRBJ2-1; TRBD2 aligns across 7 bases. CDR3 length: 15 amino acids. Germline V gene sequence: CDR1 SGHTA, CDR2 FQGNSA. The ends lost 5 bases at V and 4 bases at J; junction bases unmatched: 8. CDR3 sequence reads: CASSTASGLYNEQFF. In DNA, the CDR3 is TGTGCCAGCAGCACCGCTAGCGGCCTATACAATGAGCAGTTCTTC.

The chain has TRBV18 and TRBJ1-4; a weak D match, TRBD1 (6 bases). This CDR3 contains 13 residues. The germline gives CDR1 KGHSH, CDR2 LQKENI. Trimming took off 4 bases at V and 7 bases at J, with 10 bases between the two ends. This CDR3 reads CASSQDSLEKLFF. The CDR3 DNA reads TGTGCCAGCTCACAGGACAGCCTTGAAAAACTGTTTTTT.

This chain joins TRBV10-3 and TRBJ2-4; TRBD2 agrees at 10 bases. After removal of 8 bases from V and 2 bases from J, the junction contained 6 bases not matched to a gene. The CDR3 covers 15 residues. Germline CDR1 and CDR2: ENHRY and SYGVKD. The CDR3 DNA is TGTGCCATCTCCGGGACTAGCGATTCCAAAAACATTCAGTACTTC. Residues: CAISGTSDSKNIQYF.

This CDR3 is CSVRVSLSYNEQFF. Written as DNA, the CDR3 is TGCAGCGTCCGGGTGTCCCTCTCCTACAATGAGCAGTTCTTC. The chain carries TRBV29-1 and TRBJ2-1; no clear D. The CDR3 extends over 14 amino acids. V lost 6 bases, J lost 0 bases, and 12 bases lay in between. The V gene's germline CDR1 is SQVTM and CDR2 ANQGSEA.

The CDR3 loop is CASSQDGLYQETQYF. DNA of the CDR3: TGCGCCAGCAGCCAAGACGGTTTGTACCAAGAGACCCAGTACTTC. The rearrangement joins TRBV4-3 to TRBJ2-5; D uncertain. V was pared by 0 bases and J by 0 bases, with 8 bases between. Germline CDR1 is LGHNA and CDR2 is YSLEER. This CDR3 has 15 amino acids.

The chain links TRBV14 to TRBJ2-7, with D possibly TRBD2 on 5 matching bases. CDR3 size: 13 residues. Germline assignment: CDR1 SGHDN and CDR2 FVKESK. V gave up 7 bases and J gave up 4 bases, with 14 bases separating them. CDR3 nucleotide sequence: TGTGCCAGCACCCCCGCCGGGGATTACGAGCAGTACTTC. This gives the protein CASTPAGDYEQYF.

This clone was found a few times. The chain links TRBV30 to TRBJ1-5, with D possibly being TRBD1 (5 bases). CDR3 length: 15 residues. The V end lost 1 base, the J end lost 6 bases, and 16 bases lay between the germline ends. Germline loops: CDR1 GTSNPN, CDR2 SVGIG (reference sequence). The CDR3 DNA sequence: TGTGCCTGGAGTGGGTGGGGGGTAGGCATTCAGCCCCAGCATTTT. Protein sequence: CAWSGWGVGIQPQHF.

This clone was seen many times. The chain carries TRBV10-2 and TRBJ1-2; no definite D call. This CDR3 has 12 amino acids. Germline V gives CDR1 WSHSY, CDR2 SAAADI. Trimming left V 6 bases short and J 2 bases short, with 7 bases between. CDR3 region: CASSDINYGYTF. For the CDR3, the DNA is TGCGCCAGCAGCGACATAAACTATGGCTACACCTTC.

The table lists this clone with a few counts. The chain combines TRBV2 with TRBJ2-7; the D gene is possibly TRBD1 (5 bases). The CDR3 spans 15 residues. Trimming took 3 bases from V and 6 from J, leaving 18 bases between them. Per the germline V gene, CDR1 is SNHLY and CDR2 is FYNNEI. The CDR3 nucleotides read TGTGCCAGCAGTGAGGCCGGTTCTCGAAGGGGCGAGCAGTACTTC. It specifies CASSEAGSRRGEQYF.

This clone was observed at least ten times. The chain has TRBV29-1 and TRBJ2-1; 10 bases fit TRBD2. The V gene's germline CDR1 is SQVTM and CDR2 ANQGSEA. Trimming took 3 bases from V and 0 from J; bases not matched to a gene: 8. This CDR3 region has 17 residues. CDR3 nucleotide sequence: TGCAGCGTTGATAGCGGGGGGCCTCTTCGCTCCTACAATGAGCAGTTCTTC. It encodes CSVDSGGPLRSYNEQFF.

The V gene is TRBV9, the J gene TRBJ2-3; 10 nucleotides line up with TRBD1. V lost 3 bases, J lost 2 bases, and 12 bases stayed unmatched. Germline CDR1 and CDR2: SGDLS and YYNGEE. The CDR3 is made up of 18 amino acids. The CDR3 loop reads CASSAPRETGGSTDTQYF. CDR3 DNA: TGTGCCAGCAGCGCTCCCCGGGAGACAGGGGGCTCCACAGATACGCAGTATTTT.

This clone has only a few counts. V is TRBV6-1 and J is TRBJ1-1; 7 bases are a match to TRBD1. Germline assignment: CDR1 MNHNS and CDR2 SASEGT. The CDR3 has 14 amino acids. The V gene end was trimmed by 6 bases and the J gene end by 3 bases; junction bases not matched to a gene: 7. The CDR3 loop reads CASSVNQGDTEAFF. In nucleotides, the CDR3 is TGTGCCAGCAGCGTGAATCAGGGGGACACTGAAGCTTTCTTT.

This rearrangement joins TRBV19 to TRBJ2-5; a possible D gene is TRBD2 (6 bases). CDR3 length equals 14 residues. The germline V and J ends were trimmed by 7 bases and 0 bases, with 12 bases remaining between them. The V gene's germline CDR1 is LNHDA and CDR2 SQIVND (reference sequence). The CDR3 loop is CASTFRGNQETQYF. DNA of the CDR3: TGTGCCAGTACCTTCCGCGGGAACCAAGAGACCCAGTACTTC.

The chain carries TRBV5-4 and TRBJ2-6; possible D gene TRBD1, 6 bases. Germline V gene lookup returns CDR1 SGHNT and CDR2 YYREEE (reference sequence). V was trimmed by 4 bases and J by 0 bases, leaving 8 bases between them. The length of the CDR3 is 15 residues. CDR3 loop: CASSTDSSGANVLTF. The CDR3 nucleotides are TGTGCCAGCAGCACGGACAGCTCTGGGGCCAACGTCCTGACTTTC.

The chain joins TRBV10-3 to TRBJ2-1, with TRBD2 identical over 13 bases. There are 17 residues in the CDR3. Germline CDR1 is ENHRY and CDR2 is SYGVKD. V trimming: 0 bases; J trimming: 4 bases; junction bases outside the gene matches: 3. The CDR3 DNA reads TGTGCCATCAGTGAGTCCGGACTAGCGGGGGTGTACAATGAGCAGTTCTTC. The encoded protein is CAISESGLAGVYNEQFF.

The chain is built from TRBV28 and TRBJ1-2, with 9 bases aligning to TRBD1. The V gene end was trimmed by 3 bases and the J gene end by 1 base; junction bases not matched to a gene: 0. Germline assignment: CDR1 MDHEN and CDR2 SYDVKM. The CDR3 has 14 amino acids. The chain's CDR3 is CASSLTGGNYGYTF. DNA for the CDR3: TGTGCCAGCAGTTTGACAGGGGGTAACTATGGCTACACCTTC.

Only a few counts were recorded for this clone. The rearrangement uses TRBV10-3 and TRBJ1-6, with no clear D. Germline V gene data show CDR1 as ENHRY and CDR2 as SYGVKD. The CDR3 runs to 14 residues. The V end was cut by 6 bases, the J end by 0 bases, with 6 bases between. CDR3 nucleotides: TGTGCCATCAGGGGCAGCTCCTATAATTCACCCCTCCACTTT. It codes for CAIRGSSYNSPLHF.

This chain joins TRBV27 and TRBJ1-6, with D uncertain. Germline V lookup: CDR1 MNHEY, CDR2 SMNVEV (reference sequence). This CDR3 region has 15 residues. Trimming cost V 4 bases and J 1 base, with 8 bases left between them. The CDR3 protein is CASSSRESYNSPLHF. CDR3 coding DNA: TGTGCCAGCAGTTCGAGGGAGTCCTATAATTCACCCCTCCACTTT.

This clone was observed a handful of times. The rearrangement uses TRBV9 and TRBJ2-3, with 7 bases fitting TRBD2. J gave up 4 bases and V 3 bases, and 8 bases lay outside the gene matches. Looked up from germline, CDR1 is SGDLS and CDR2 is YYNGEE. The CDR3 contains 15 residues. CDR3 residues: CASSAYQGGPDTQYF. In DNA, the CDR3 is TGTGCCAGCAGCGCGTACCAGGGAGGGCCAGATACGCAGTATTTT.